Listed below are T cell receptor beta chains from one sample, sequenced in a study of graft-versus-host responses after intestinal transplantation. TCRdb keeps only in-frame clones here, not all; method: immunoSEQ multiplex PCR. Of about 39,000 clones listed, more than 85% are singletons. Their antigens are not known. Sequencing used unstimulated CD8+ T cells sorted from spleen or lymph node cells, obtained before transplant. The receptors come from a human donor who was the organ donor for an intestinal transplant. Both conserved end residues are trimmed from each CDR3.

TRBV19	TRBJ2-2	ASSQQNTGELF
TRBV7-9	TRBJ1-1	ASSGGSLEAF
TRBV7-8	TRBJ1-4	ASSYRDRPEKLF
TRBV2	TRBJ2-2	ASSNDRDGELF
TRBV19	TRBJ2-4	ASSIAPSGSDGENIQY
TRBV27	TRBJ2-5	ASYWRETQY
TRBV6-5	TRBJ2-1	ASSEGREYNEQF
TRBV5-6	TRBJ2-7	ASSRTGTASYEQY
TRBV6-4	TRBJ2-1	ANLFGLAGANEQF
TRBV15	TRBJ1-5	ATGHRDPLNQPQH
TRBV2	TRBJ2-7	ASKDSGTGWGEQY
TRBV28	TRBJ2-1	ASSLSPGAHNEQF
TRBV18	TRBJ2-5	ASSRSSGSWEETQY
TRBV25-1	TRBJ1-1	ASLRTGKGGMNTEAF
TRBV28	TRBJ2-1	ASSFGSAFSPIYNEQF
TRBV6-1	TRBJ2-3	ASSEIAGVTDTQY
TRBV6-4	TRBJ2-7	ASSGPSTGLCEQY
TRBV28	TRBJ1-5	ATLAQGASQPQH
TRBV10-3	TRBJ2-7	ATLPSGRWNEQY
TRBV13	TRBJ1-4	ASSLSGANEKLF
TRBV13	TRBJ2-2	ASSSQSADGYVPGELF
TRBV12-5	TRBJ2-2	ASGFQTGVGTGELF
TRBV28	TRBJ2-3	ASTSKSLAGGPRPDTQY
TRBV25-1	TRBJ1-5	ASSEWGAYSNQPQH
TRBV27	TRBJ2-7	ASSLKNEQY
TRBV2	TRBJ2-1	ASRPGADEQF
TRBV6-5	TRBJ2-7	ASSYSSQTYEQY
TRBV7-9	TRBJ1-1	ASSPAVLNTEAF
TRBV7-3	TRBJ1-1	ASSPAVLNTEAF
TRBV19	TRBJ2-3	ASSIPGTSTDTQY
TRBV2	TRBJ2-1	ASSVRGLAGEGEQF
TRBV7-9	TRBJ2-1	ASSPRTSGYNEQF
TRBV6-5	TRBJ1-2	ASSYSTGYGYT
TRBV9	TRBJ2-1	ASSVAGTGYNEQF
TRBV9	TRBJ1-1	ASSAGGNTEAF
TRBV27	TRBJ1-1	ASSKTGEINTEAF
TRBV9	TRBJ1-1	ASSVEWGLNTEAF
TRBV28	TRBJ1-1	ASSPRTDHTEAF
TRBV28	TRBJ2-2	ASSFFRETGELF
TRBV5-1	TRBJ2-1	ASSLGAGGQGNNEQF
TRBV6-6	TRBJ1-1	ASSYERNRGRTEAF
TRBV4-3	.	ASSQEPGQGYEQY
TRBV2	TRBJ2-1	ASSAFLAGVWNEQF
TRBV9	TRBJ2-2	ASGAGEAGELF
TRBV18	TRBJ1-2	ASSPDRRDGYT
TRBV7-6	TRBJ2-1	ASSPAALNEQF
TRBV2	TRBJ2-1	ASSEAGDRRDEQF
TRBV5-3	TRBJ1-5	ARSSRRAVYSNQPQH
TRBV28	TRBJ1-4	ASSSSGGPNEKLF
TRBV2	TRBJ1-3	ASRGLGMGDSGNTIY
TRBV13	TRBJ2-1	ASSRPNSGSSYNEQF
TRBV6-1	TRBJ1-1	ASSGQNTEAF
TRBV9	TRBJ2-7	ASSATGGSRYEQY
TRBV11-3	TRBJ2-1	ASSPSAGSYNEQF
TRBV30	TRBJ2-3	ALAASTDTQY
TRBV7-8	TRBJ2-7	ASSWGQGDYEQY
TRBV5-4	TRBJ1-2	ASSSNPGTAYGYT
TRBV7-6	TRBJ2-1	ASSLLAGPSYNEQF